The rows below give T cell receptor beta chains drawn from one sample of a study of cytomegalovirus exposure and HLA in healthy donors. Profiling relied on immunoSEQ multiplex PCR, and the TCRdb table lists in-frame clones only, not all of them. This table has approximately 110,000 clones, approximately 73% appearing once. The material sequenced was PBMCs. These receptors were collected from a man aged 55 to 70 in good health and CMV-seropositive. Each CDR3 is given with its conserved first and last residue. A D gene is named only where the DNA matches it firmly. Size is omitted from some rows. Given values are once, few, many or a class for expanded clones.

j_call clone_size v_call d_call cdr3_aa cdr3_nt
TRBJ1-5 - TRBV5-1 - CATTFRPQHF TGCGCCACAACGTTTAGGCCCCAGCATTTT
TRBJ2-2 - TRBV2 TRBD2 CASSRPGGTDLYANTGELFF TGTGCCAGCAGTCGTCCCGGGGGGACTGACCTTTACGCGAACACCGGGGAGCTGTTTTTT
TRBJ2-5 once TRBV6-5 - CASISTLGSETQYF TGTGCCAGCATCTCTACTCTGGGCAGTGAGACCCAGTACTTC
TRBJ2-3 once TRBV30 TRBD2 CAWSPGGGTDTQYF TGTGCCTGGAGTCCCGGGGGGGGCACAGATACGCAGTATTTT
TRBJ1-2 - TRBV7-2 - CASSPDRFYGYTF TGTGCCAGCAGCCCTGACAGGTTCTATGGCTACACCTTC
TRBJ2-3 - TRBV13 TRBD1 CASSPGGRATSTDTQYF TGTGCCAGCAGCCCAGGGGGTCGGGCTACTAGCACAGATACGCAGTATTTT
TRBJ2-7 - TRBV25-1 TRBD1 CASSEGQGVMYEQYF TGTGCCAGCAGTGAAGGACAGGGTGTAATGTACGAGCAGTACTTC
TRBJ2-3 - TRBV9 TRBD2 CASSVVIPSGGANDTQYF TGTGCCAGCAGCGTCGTCATCCCAAGCGGGGGGGCCAACGATACGCAGTATTTT
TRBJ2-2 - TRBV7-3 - CASSRSPAGELFF TGTGCCAGCAGCCGATCCCCGGCCGGGGAGCTGTTTTTT
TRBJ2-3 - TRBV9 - CASSLLQAADTQYF TGTGCCAGCAGCTTGTTACAAGCGGCAGATACGCAGTATTTT
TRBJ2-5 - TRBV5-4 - CASSSERTALETQYF TGTGCCAGCAGCTCCGAGCGGACAGCTCTGGAGACCCAGTACTTC
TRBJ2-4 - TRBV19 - CATCGRRNIQYF TGTGCCACCTGCGGGCGACGAAACATTCAGTACTTC
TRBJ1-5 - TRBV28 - CASKKQYSNQPQHF TGTGCCAGCAAGAAACAGTATAGCAATCAGCCCCAGCATTTT
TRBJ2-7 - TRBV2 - CASRGDGFEQYF TGTGCCAGCAGAGGAGACGGATTCGAGCAGTACTTC
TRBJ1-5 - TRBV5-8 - CASSLWNPGKPQHF TGTGCCAGCAGCTTGTGGAATCCAGGAAAGCCCCAGCATTTT
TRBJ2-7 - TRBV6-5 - CASSYLLGNEQYF TGTGCCAGCAGTTATCTCCTCGGTAACGAGCAGTACTTC
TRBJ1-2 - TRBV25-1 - CASSEREGGGYTF TGTGCCAGCAGTGAAAGGGAGGGTGGAGGCTACACCTTC
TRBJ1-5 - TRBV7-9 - CASSLQGGQPQHF TGTGCCAGCAGCTTACAGGGCGGTCAGCCCCAGCATTTT
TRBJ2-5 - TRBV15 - CATSRDLWSGEETQYF TGTGCCACCAGCAGAGATCTATGGTCCGGTGAAGAGACCCAGTACTTC
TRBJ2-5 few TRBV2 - CASSVLSPDRGTQYF TGTGCCAGCAGTGTCCTCTCGCCTGATAGGGGGACCCAGTACTTC
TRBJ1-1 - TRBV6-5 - CASSYATTRYTEAFF TGTGCCAGCAGTTACGCAACAACGCGGTACACTGAAGCTTTCTTT
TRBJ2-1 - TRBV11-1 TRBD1 CASSDYTGGYEQFF TGTGCCAGCAGCGACTATACAGGGGGCTATGAGCAGTTCTTC
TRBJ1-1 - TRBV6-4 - CASSDSQATEAFF TGTGCCAGCAGTGACTCCCAGGCGACCGAAGCTTTCTTT
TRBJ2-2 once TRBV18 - CASSLTSRPGSAGELFF TGTGCCAGCTCACTTACCAGTCGACCGGGATCCGCCGGGGAGCTGTTTTTT
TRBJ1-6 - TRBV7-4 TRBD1 CASSSQGLRVSPLHF TGTGCCAGCAGCTCACAGGGGCTAAGGGTTTCACCCCTCCACTTT
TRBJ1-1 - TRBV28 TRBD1 CASETTGGASTEAFF TGTGCCAGCGAAACGACAGGGGGCGCGAGCACTGAAGCTTTCTTT
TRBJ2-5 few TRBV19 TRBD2 CASSGLAGAQETQYF TGTGCCAGTAGTGGACTAGCGGGGGCCCAAGAGACCCAGTACTTC
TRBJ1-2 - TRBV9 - CASTSPEGGYGYTF TGTGCCAGCACCTCCCCGGAAGGGGGTTATGGCTACACCTTC
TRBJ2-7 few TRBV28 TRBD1 CASSPTGQITYEQYF TGTGCCAGCAGCCCGACGGGACAGATTACCTACGAGCAGTACTTC
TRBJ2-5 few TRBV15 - CATSRSVRGQETQYF TGTGCCACCAGCAGAAGCGTTAGGGGCCAAGAGACCCAGTACTTC
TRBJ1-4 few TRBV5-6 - CASSLYRIDEKLFF TGTGCCAGCAGCTTGTACAGGATTGATGAAAAACTGTTTTTT
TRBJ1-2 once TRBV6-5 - CASSYSRFGYGYTF TGTGCCAGCAGTTACTCGAGGTTCGGGTATGGCTACACCTTC
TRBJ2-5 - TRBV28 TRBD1 CASSHRGQETQYF TGTGCCAGCAGCCACAGGGGACAAGAGACCCAGTACTTC
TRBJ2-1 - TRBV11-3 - CASSTQDNEQFF TGTGCCAGCAGCACTCAGGACAATGAGCAGTTCTTC
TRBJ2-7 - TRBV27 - CASSSFGGFVGEQYF TGTGCCAGCAGTTCCTTCGGGGGTTTTGTTGGTGAGCAGTACTTC
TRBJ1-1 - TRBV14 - CASSQGGRDAEAFF TGTGCCAGCAGCCAAGGGGGGAGGGATGCTGAAGCTTTCTTT
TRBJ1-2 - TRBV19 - CASRPQGRPLDGYTF TGTGCCAGTAGGCCTCAGGGTCGGCCCCTGGATGGCTACACCTTC
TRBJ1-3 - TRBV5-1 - CASSWGVGRSSGNTIYF TGCGCCAGCAGCTGGGGGGTGGGCAGGAGCTCTGGAAACACCATATATTTT
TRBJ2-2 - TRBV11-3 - CASSVGGNTGELFF TGTGCCAGCAGCGTCGGGGGGAACACCGGGGAGCTGTTTTTT
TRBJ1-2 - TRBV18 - CASSEDSPLGYTF TGTGCCAGCTCAGAGGACAGCCCCCTTGGCTACACCTTC
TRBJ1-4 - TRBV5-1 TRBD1 CASSLYGTGGEKLFF TGCGCCAGCAGCTTATACGGGACAGGGGGCGAAAAACTGTTTTTT
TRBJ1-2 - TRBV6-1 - CASSDLTGPSYGYTF TGTGCCAGCAGTGACCTAACAGGCCCCTCTTATGGCTACACCTTC
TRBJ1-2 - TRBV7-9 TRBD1 CASSLGTGATNYGYTF TGTGCCAGCAGCTTAGGAACAGGGGCTACTAACTATGGCTACACCTTC
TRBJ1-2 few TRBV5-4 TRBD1 CASSLIQGYGYTF TGTGCCAGCAGCTTGATACAGGGGTATGGCTACACCTTC